The 9 T cell receptor beta chains below were found in one sample sequenced in a study of blood T cell repertoires in COVID-19. The data were produced by immunoSEQ multiplex PCR, yet TCRdb's version contains in-frame clones alone and is incomplete. The sample lists roughly 26,000 clones; around 61% were seen once. Sequenced: peripheral blood. The source is a man aged 55 to 69 with active or convalescent COVID-19.

This chain connects TRBV12-5 to TRBJ2-3; D is possibly TRBD2 (5 bases). The CDR3 extends over 14 amino acids. Germline V CDR1 and CDR2: LGHNT, FRNRAP. V was pared by 2 bases and J by 3 bases, with 9 bases between. This CDR3 is CASGLRSGTDTQYF. The CDR3 DNA sequence: TGTGCTAGTGGTTTGAGGAGCGGTACAGATACGCAGTATTTT.

About this clone: The junction differs from germline at one of its ends, possibly a read error. CDR3 coding DNA: TGTGCTAGCAGCAGGGGACTAGCGGGAGGGGAAGAGACCCAGTACTTC. Residues: CASSRGLAGGEETQYF. The chain has TRBV7-7 and TRBJ2-5, with 16 bases identical to TRBD2. This CDR3 spans 16 amino acids. CDR1 is SSHAT and CDR2 is FNYEAQ in the germline V gene (reference sequence).

The chain is built from TRBV19 and TRBJ1-6, with D unresolved. This CDR3 is built from 15 residues. CDR1 is LNHDA, CDR2 SQIVND, per germline (reference sequence). Trimming shortened V by 5 bases and J by 2 bases, and 10 bases separated the two germline ends. CDR3: CASSRTDTYNSPLHF. DNA for the CDR3: TGTGCCAGTAGTCGCACAGACACCTATAATTCACCCCTCCACTTT.

CDR3 DNA sequence: TGTGCCAGCAGCCAAAGGCGGGAAGGAACAGATACGCAGTATTTT. It encodes CASSQRREGTDTQYF. The V and J genes are TRBV16 and TRBJ2-3; D is possibly TRBD2 (6 bases). The germline gives CDR1 KGHSY, CDR2 FQNENV. The CDR3 length is 15 residues. V lost 2 bases and J 3 bases, leaving 12 bases between the germline ends.

This chain uses TRBV5-4 with TRBJ2-3; TRBD2 aligns across 10 bases. Trimming took 3 bases from V and 8 from J; bases not matched to a gene: 9. The CDR3 sequence is 15 residues long. Per germline, CDR1 SGHNT and CDR2 YYREEE (reference sequence). The chain's CDR3 is CASSWPSGGEGTQYF. As DNA, the CDR3 is TGTGCCAGCAGCTGGCCCAGCGGGGGGGAAGGTACGCAGTATTTT.

The chain joins TRBV27 to TRBJ1-5; D possibly corresponds to TRBD1 (5 bases). The CDR3 runs to 11 residues. CDR1 is MNHEY, CDR2 SMNVEV, per germline (reference sequence). Trimming stripped 8 bases from V and 6 bases from J, with 8 bases between. The DNA of the CDR3 is TGTGCCAGCGGACACCTTCAGCCCCAGCATTTT. Residues: CASGHLQPQHF.

The chain is built from TRBV5-1 and TRBJ2-1, with 8 positions matching TRBD1. Losses at the gene ends were 5 bases for V and 5 bases for J; bases not matched to a gene: 9. Germline lookup yields CDR1 SGHRS and CDR2 YFSETQ. The CDR3 extends over 15 amino acids. The CDR3 region has the DNA TGCGCCAGCAGACGGGGACAGGTGAAGGACAATGAGCAGTTCTTC. It specifies CASRRGQVKDNEQFF.

This sequence joins TRBV5-5 and TRBJ1-1; 8 bases map to TRBD1. Per the germline V gene, CDR1 is SGHKS and CDR2 is YYEKEE (reference sequence). The CDR3 is 14 amino acids. Trimming cost V 5 bases and J 5 bases; bases outside gene matches: 8. The CDR3 DNA reads TGTGCCAGCAGACCGACAGGGGACAGAACTGAAGCTTTCTTT. It encodes CASRPTGDRTEAFF.

Only a few counts were recorded for this clone. V usage is TRBV6-2 or TRBV6-3 and J usage is TRBJ2-1; 10 positions agree with TRBD1. V was pared by 6 bases and J by 6 bases, with 8 bases of the junction left unmatched. Germline assignment: CDR1 MNHEY and CDR2 SVGEGT. CDR3 length equals 15 residues. DNA of the CDR3: TGTGCCAGCAGCTGGGGACAGGGGTTGGGCAATGAGCAGTTCTTC. Protein sequence: CASSWGQGLGNEQFF.